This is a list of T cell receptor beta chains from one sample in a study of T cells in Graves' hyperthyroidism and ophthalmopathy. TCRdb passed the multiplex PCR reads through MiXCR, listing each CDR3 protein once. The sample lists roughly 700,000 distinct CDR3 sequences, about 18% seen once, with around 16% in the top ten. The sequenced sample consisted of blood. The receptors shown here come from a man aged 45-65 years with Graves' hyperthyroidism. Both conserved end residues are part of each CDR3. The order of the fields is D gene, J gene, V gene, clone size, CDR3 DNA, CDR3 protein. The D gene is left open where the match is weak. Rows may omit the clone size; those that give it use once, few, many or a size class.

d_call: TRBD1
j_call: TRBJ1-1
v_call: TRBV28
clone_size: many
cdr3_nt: TGTGCCAGCAGTCATCGACAGGGGAGGACTGAAGCTTTCTTT
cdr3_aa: CASSHRQGRTEAFF

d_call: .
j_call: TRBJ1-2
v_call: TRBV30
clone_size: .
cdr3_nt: TGTGCCTGGAGAGAACCCGGACACCGCTACACCTTC
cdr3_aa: CAWREPGHRYTF

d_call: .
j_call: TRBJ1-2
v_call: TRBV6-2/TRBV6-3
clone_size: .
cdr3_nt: TGTGCCAGCAGTAACGAGCCCCTTGGGGGCTACACCTTC
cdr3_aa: CASSNEPLGGYTF

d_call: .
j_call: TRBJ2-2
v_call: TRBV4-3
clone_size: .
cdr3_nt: TGCGCCAGCAGCCAAGCAGGGGCGTGGACCGGGGAGCTATTTTTT
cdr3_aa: CASSQAGAWTGELFF

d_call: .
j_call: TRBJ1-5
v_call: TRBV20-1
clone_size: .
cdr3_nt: TGCAGTGCTAGTGAGAGTCCAATCAATCAGCCCCAGCATTTT
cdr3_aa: CSASESPINQPQHF

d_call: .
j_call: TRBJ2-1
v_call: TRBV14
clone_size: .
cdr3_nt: TGTGCCAGCAGCCACAGCGAGAATGAGCAGTTCTTC
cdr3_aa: CASSHSENEQFF

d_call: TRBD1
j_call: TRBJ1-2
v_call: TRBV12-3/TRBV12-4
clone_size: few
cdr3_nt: TGTGCCAGCAGCCGGACAGGGCGGGCTAACTATGGCTACACCTTC
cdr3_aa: CASSRTGRANYGYTF

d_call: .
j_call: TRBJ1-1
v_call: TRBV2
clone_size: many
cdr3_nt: TGTGCCAGCCCTAGCCCAGGGGAAGCTTTCTTT
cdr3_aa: CASPSPGEAFF

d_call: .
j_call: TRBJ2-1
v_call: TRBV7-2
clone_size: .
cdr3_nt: TGTGCCAGCAGCTTAACACTAGGAGGGGGTGAGCAGTTCTTC
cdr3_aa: CASSLTLGGGEQFF

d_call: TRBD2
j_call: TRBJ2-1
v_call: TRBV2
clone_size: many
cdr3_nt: TGTGCCAGCAGTGATCGGGGCGGGAGGGCCAGCGAGCAGTTCTTC
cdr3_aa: CASSDRGGRASEQFF

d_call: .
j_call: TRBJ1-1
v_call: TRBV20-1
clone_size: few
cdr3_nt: TGCAGTGCTCAGGGAGGGTTGAACACTGAAGCTTTCTTT
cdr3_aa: CSAQGGLNTEAFF

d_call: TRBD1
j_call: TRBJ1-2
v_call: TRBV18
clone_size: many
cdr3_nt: TGTGCCAGCAGCCCCGACAGGGGATATGGCTACACCTTC
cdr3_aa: CASSPDRGYGYTF

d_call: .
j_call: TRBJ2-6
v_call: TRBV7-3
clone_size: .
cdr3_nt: TGTGCCAGCAGCTTAACACCTGGGGCCAACGTCCTGACTTTC
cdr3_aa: CASSLTPGANVLTF

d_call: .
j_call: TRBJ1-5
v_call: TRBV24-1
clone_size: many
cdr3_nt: TGTGCCACCGGGGCAGGGTCGGCTTCTAGTAGCAATCAGCCCCAGCATTTT
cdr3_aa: CATGAGSASSSNQPQHF

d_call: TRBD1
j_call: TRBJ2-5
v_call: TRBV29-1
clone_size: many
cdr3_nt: TGCAGCGTTGGAGACAGGGGAGTTTTGGGGGAGACCCAGTACTTC
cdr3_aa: CSVGDRGVLGETQYF

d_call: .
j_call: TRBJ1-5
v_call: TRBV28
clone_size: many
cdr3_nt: TGTGCCAGCAGTTTAGTATTCGGGCAGAACAATCAGCCCCAGCATTTT
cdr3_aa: CASSLVFGQNNQPQHF

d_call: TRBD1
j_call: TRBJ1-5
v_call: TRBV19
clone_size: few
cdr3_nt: TGTGCCAGTAGTAACGGACAGGGTGGCAATCAGCCCCAGCATTTT
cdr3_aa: CASSNGQGGNQPQHF

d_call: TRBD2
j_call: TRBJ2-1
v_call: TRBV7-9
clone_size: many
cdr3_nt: TGTGCCAGCAGCTCCGGGGGACTAGAGGATAATGAGCAGTTCTTC
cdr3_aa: CASSSGGLEDNEQFF

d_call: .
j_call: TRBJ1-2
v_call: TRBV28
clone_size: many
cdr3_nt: TGTGCCAGCAGCCGTCAAAGAGGGCTGCTTGGCTACACCTTC
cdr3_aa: CASSRQRGLLGYTF

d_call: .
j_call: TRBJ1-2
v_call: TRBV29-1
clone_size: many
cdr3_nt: TGCAGCGTTGGTCCGAGTCTTTTGACTGCTAACTATGGCTACACCTTC
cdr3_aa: CSVGPSLLTANYGYTF

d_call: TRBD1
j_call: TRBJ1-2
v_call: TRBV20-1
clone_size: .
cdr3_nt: TGCAGTGCTTCCGGGACAGGGGATCGCTTTGGCTACACCTTC
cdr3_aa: CSASGTGDRFGYTF

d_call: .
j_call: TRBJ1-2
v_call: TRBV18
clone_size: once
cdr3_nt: TGTGCCAGCTCACTCGCGGACACGGACTATGGCTACACCTTC
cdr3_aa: CASSLADTDYGYTF

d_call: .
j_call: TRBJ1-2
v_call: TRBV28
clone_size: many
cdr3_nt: TGTGCCAGCAGGCCACAGGTTACCTATGGCTACACCTTC
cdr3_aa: CASRPQVTYGYTF

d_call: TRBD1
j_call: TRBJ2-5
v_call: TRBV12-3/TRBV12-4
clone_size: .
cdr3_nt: TGTGCCAGCAGTTTGGGAAGGGCCAGCTCCTTGGCAGGGGGCGAGGAGACCCAGTACTTC
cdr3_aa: CASSLGRASSLAGGEETQYF

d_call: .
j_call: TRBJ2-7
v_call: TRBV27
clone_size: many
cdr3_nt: TGTGCCAGCGCTGTTTCTAGGTCAGTGAGGGGCCACGAGCAGTACTTC
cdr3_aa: CASAVSRSVRGHEQYF

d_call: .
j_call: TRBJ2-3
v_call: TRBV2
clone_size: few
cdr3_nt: TGTGCCAGCACGATTCTTCCGGAGGGCACAGATACGCAGTATTTT
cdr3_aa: CASTILPEGTDTQYF

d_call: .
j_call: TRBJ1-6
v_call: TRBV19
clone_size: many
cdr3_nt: TGTGCCAGTAGTATAGGAGACAGCGGATTTTCACCCCTCCACTTT
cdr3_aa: CASSIGDSGFSPLHF

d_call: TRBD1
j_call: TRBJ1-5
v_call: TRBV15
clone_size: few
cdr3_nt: TGTGCCACCAGCAGAGGACAGGGATTCAGCAATCAGCCCCAGCATTTT
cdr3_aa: CATSRGQGFSNQPQHF

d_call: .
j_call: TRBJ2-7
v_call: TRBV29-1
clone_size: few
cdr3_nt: TGCAGCGTTTCGGAGGGAGTAAACGAGCAGTACTTC
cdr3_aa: CSVSEGVNEQYF

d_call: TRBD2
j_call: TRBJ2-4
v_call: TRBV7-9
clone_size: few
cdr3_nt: TGTGCCAGCAGCGCGACTAGCGGACTAGCCAAAAACATTCAGTACTTC
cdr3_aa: CASSATSGLAKNIQYF

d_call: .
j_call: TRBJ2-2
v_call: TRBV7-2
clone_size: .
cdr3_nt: TGTGCCAGCAGCCTAGGAACGGACACCGGGGAGCTGTTTTTT
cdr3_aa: CASSLGTDTGELFF

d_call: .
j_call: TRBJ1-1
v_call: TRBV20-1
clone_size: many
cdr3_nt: TGCAGTGCTAGAGAGTCCTCTCGACAGACTGAAGCTTTCTTT
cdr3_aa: CSARESSRQTEAFF

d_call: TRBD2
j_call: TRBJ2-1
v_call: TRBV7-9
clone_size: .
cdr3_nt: TGTGCCAGCAGCTTAGGAGCTAGCGGGAGCGATGAGCAGTTCTTC
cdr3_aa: CASSLGASGSDEQFF

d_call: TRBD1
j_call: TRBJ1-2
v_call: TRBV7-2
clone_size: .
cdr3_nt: TGTGCCAGCAGCTTGTCACAGGGGGCGCGAGGCTATGGCTACACCTTC
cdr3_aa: CASSLSQGARGYGYTF

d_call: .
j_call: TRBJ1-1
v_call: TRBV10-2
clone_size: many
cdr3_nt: TGCGCCGCCCTGTGGGGTACTGAAGCTTTCTTT
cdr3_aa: CAALWGTEAFF

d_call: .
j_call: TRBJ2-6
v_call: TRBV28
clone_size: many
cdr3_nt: TGTGCCAGCAGCGAAGTTTCTGGGGCCAACGTCCTGACTTTC
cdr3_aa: CASSEVSGANVLTF

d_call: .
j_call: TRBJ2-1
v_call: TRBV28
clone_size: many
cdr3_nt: TGTGCCAGCAGGGGTATGGGCGGGACCTACAATGAGCAGTTCTTC
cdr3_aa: CASRGMGGTYNEQFF